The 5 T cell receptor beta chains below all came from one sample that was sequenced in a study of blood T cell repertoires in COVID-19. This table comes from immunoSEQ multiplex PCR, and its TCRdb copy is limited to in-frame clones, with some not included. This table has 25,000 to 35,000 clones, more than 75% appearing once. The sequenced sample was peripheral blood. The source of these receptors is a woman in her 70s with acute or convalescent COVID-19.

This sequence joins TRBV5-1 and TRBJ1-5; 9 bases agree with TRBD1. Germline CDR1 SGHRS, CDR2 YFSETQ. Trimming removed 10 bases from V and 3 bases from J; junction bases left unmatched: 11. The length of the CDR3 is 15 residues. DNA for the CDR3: TGCGCCCGGGGGGCCGACAGGGGGGCCAATCAGCCCCAGCATTTT. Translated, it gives CARGADRGANQPQHF.

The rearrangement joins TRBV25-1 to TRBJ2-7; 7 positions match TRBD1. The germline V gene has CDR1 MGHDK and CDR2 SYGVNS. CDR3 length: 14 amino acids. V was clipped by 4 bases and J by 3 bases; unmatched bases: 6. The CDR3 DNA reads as TGTGCCAGCAGTGGACTGACAGGGCGCTACGAGCAGTACTTC. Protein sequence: CASSGLTGRYEQYF.

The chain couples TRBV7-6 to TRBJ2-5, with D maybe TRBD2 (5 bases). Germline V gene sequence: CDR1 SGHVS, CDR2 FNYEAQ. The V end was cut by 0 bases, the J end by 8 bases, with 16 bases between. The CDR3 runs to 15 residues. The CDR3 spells CASSLATGNSPTQYF. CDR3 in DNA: TGTGCCAGCAGCTTAGCGACGGGAAATTCTCCTACCCAGTACTTC.

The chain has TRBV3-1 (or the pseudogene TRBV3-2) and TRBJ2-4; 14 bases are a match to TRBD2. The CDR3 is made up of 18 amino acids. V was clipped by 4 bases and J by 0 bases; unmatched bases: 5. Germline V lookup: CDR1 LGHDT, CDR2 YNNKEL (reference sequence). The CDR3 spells CASSRGLAGGLAKNIQYF. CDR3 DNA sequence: TGTGCCAGCAGCCGTGGACTAGCGGGAGGTTTAGCCAAAAACATTCAGTACTTC.

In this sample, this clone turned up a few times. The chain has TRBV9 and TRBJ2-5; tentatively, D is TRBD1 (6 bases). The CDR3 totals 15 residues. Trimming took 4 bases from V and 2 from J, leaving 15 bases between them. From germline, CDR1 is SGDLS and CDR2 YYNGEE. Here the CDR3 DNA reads TGTGCCAGCAGCACCACCAGGGGAAAGCAAGAGACCCAGTACTTC. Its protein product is CASSTTRGKQETQYF.